This TCR beta chain came from a study of blood T cell repertoires in COVID-19. Repertoires were generated with immunoSEQ multiplex PCR, while TCRdb's copy carries only in-frame clones and drops some. The sample consists of about 220,000 clones, about three quarters of them appearing once. J lost 5 bases, V lost 4 bases, and 10 bases had no gene match. CDR1 and CDR2 from the germline V gene are MGHRA and YSYEKL. The CDR3 sequence is 15 residues long. The TCR sequence derives from a woman between 65 and 79 years old with acute or convalescent COVID-19. This chain joins TRBV4-1 and TRBJ1-2; 7 bases match TRBD1. The sequencing sample was made of peripheral blood. The CDR3: CASSRDSPPGYGYTF. CDR3 nucleotides: TGCGCCAGCAGCCGGGACAGTCCACCGGGGTATGGCTACACCTTC.